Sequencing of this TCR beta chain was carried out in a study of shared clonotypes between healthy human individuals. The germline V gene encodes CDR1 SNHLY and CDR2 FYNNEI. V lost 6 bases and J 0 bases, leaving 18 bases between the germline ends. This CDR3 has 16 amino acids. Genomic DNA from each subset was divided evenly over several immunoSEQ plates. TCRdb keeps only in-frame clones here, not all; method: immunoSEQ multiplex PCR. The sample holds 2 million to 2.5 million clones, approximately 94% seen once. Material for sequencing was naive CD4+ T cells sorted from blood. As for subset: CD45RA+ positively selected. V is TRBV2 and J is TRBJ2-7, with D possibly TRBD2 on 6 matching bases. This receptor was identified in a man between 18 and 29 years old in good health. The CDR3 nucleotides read TGTGCCAGCAGACACCGCGGGACGGAGAGCTCCTACGAGCAGTACTTC. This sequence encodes CASRHRGTESSYEQYF.